A selection of T cell receptor beta chains follows, all from one sample in a study of OX40 agonist ivuxolimab in advanced cancers. Repertoires were generated with immunoSEQ multiplex PCR, while TCRdb's copy carries only in-frame clones and drops some. The sample records 40,000 to 45,000 clones, roughly 80% being singletons. The sample here was CD4+ or CD8+ T cells sorted from blood, taken in a trial of the OX40 agonist ivuxolimab. The receptors here all came from an adult with an advanced solid tumor such as melanoma, head and neck, liver or kidney cancer. Each CDR3 is given with its conserved first and last residue. D genes are given only for firm matches. Expanded clones are given a class, and other clones once, few, many or no size at all.

v_gene: TRBV7-1
len: 14
j_gene: TRBJ2-7
abundance: .
d_gene: TRBD1
CDR3nt: TGTGCCAGCAGCATCGGACAGGGTTCCTACGAGCAGTACTTC
CDR3aa: CASSIGQGSYEQYF

v_gene: TRBV2
len: 13
j_gene: TRBJ2-3
abundance: .
d_gene: .
CDR3nt: TGTGCCAGCAAGGGGACTAGCACAGATACGCAGTATTTT
CDR3aa: CASKGTSTDTQYF

v_gene: TRBV27
len: 17
j_gene: TRBJ2-6
abundance: .
d_gene: .
CDR3nt: TGTGCCAGCAGTCTCCTGACCCGGGGCTCTGGGGCCAACGTCCTGACTTTC
CDR3aa: CASSLLTRGSGANVLTF

v_gene: TRBV10-3
len: 13
j_gene: TRBJ1-1
abundance: .
d_gene: .
CDR3nt: TGTGCCATCAAGGGCCGATCAGACACTGAAGCTTTCTTT
CDR3aa: CAIKGRSDTEAFF

v_gene: TRBV10-2
len: 14
j_gene: TRBJ2-2
abundance: .
d_gene: .
CDR3nt: TGCGCCAGCAGGGGGGACGGAGCCACCGGGGAGCTGTTTTTT
CDR3aa: CASRGDGATGELFF

v_gene: TRBV19
len: 14
j_gene: TRBJ1-3
abundance: .
d_gene: .
CDR3nt: TGTGCCAGTAGTATCTACAGTGGAGGAAACACCATATATTTT
CDR3aa: CASSIYSGGNTIYF

v_gene: TRBV18
len: 14
j_gene: TRBJ1-6
abundance: .
d_gene: TRBD1
CDR3nt: TGTGCCAGCTCACCGGGGACAGGGAGGTCACCCCTCCACTTT
CDR3aa: CASSPGTGRSPLHF

v_gene: TRBV20-1
len: 11
j_gene: TRBJ1-2
abundance: medium-sized
d_gene: .
CDR3nt: TGCAGTGCTGGGGACGCCTCGGGCTACACCTTC
CDR3aa: CSAGDASGYTF

v_gene: TRBV2
len: 15
j_gene: TRBJ1-5
abundance: .
d_gene: .
CDR3nt: TGTGCCAGCAGTGAAGTAAGGCGGATCAATCAGCCCCAGCATTTT
CDR3aa: CASSEVRRINQPQHF

v_gene: TRBV6-5
len: 15
j_gene: TRBJ1-2
abundance: .
d_gene: .
CDR3nt: TGTGCCAGCGGGATAACAGGAAAGGAGGACTATGGCTACACCTTC
CDR3aa: CASGITGKEDYGYTF

v_gene: TRBV5-1
len: 14
j_gene: TRBJ2-7
abundance: .
d_gene: .
CDR3nt: TGCGCCAGCAGCTTCGACAGGAGCTCCTACGAGCAGTACTTC
CDR3aa: CASSFDRSSYEQYF

v_gene: TRBV5-1
len: 13
j_gene: TRBJ2-7
abundance: .
d_gene: .
CDR3nt: TGCGCCAGCAGCTTGGGAGAGTTCGACGAGCAGTACTTC
CDR3aa: CASSLGEFDEQYF

v_gene: TRBV28
len: 12
j_gene: TRBJ2-7
abundance: few
d_gene: .
CDR3nt: TGTGCCAGCAGGACCTTGGGCGAAGAGCAGTACTTC
CDR3aa: CASRTLGEEQYF

v_gene: TRBV2
len: 14
j_gene: TRBJ2-3
abundance: .
d_gene: .
CDR3nt: TGTGCCAGCAGCCCAACGACCGGAGCGGATACGCAGTATTTT
CDR3aa: CASSPTTGADTQYF

v_gene: TRBV10-1
len: 14
j_gene: TRBJ2-2
abundance: .
d_gene: .
CDR3nt: TGCGCCAGCAGTGCAGGCAGTTCCACCGGGGAGCTGTTTTTT
CDR3aa: CASSAGSSTGELFF

v_gene: TRBV6-6
len: 14
j_gene: TRBJ1-5
abundance: .
d_gene: TRBD1
CDR3nt: TGTGCCACTACCGGGACAGGGAACAATCAGCCCCAGCATTTT
CDR3aa: CATTGTGNNQPQHF

v_gene: TRBV10-3
len: 14
j_gene: TRBJ1-1
abundance: few
d_gene: TRBD1
CDR3nt: TGTGCCATCAGTATAGACAGGGGGAACACTGAAGCTTTCTTT
CDR3aa: CAISIDRGNTEAFF

v_gene: TRBV5-6
len: 15
j_gene: TRBJ1-2
abundance: .
d_gene: .
CDR3nt: TGTGCCAGCAGCTTGGAACAGGGAGGGAGATATGGCTACACCTTC
CDR3aa: CASSLEQGGRYGYTF

v_gene: TRBV11-2
len: 13
j_gene: TRBJ2-3
abundance: .
d_gene: TRBD2
CDR3nt: TGTGCCAGCTGCCGGGACTACACAGATACGCAGTATTTT
CDR3aa: CASCRDYTDTQYF

v_gene: TRBV19
len: 15
j_gene: TRBJ1-4
abundance: once
d_gene: .
CDR3nt: TGTGCCAGTAGTTTACAGGGATGGACGAATGAAAAACTGTTTTTT
CDR3aa: CASSLQGWTNEKLFF

v_gene: TRBV7-2
len: 13
j_gene: TRBJ2-5
abundance: .
d_gene: .
CDR3nt: TGTGCCAGCAGCTTATTCAGCCAAGAGACCCAGTACTTC
CDR3aa: CASSLFSQETQYF

v_gene: TRBV6-5
len: 12
j_gene: TRBJ1-2
abundance: .
d_gene: .
CDR3nt: TGTGCCAGCAAAAGACAAGACTATGGCTACACCTTC
CDR3aa: CASKRQDYGYTF

v_gene: TRBV19
len: 14
j_gene: TRBJ1-2
abundance: .
d_gene: .
CDR3nt: TGTGCCAGTACCGACCATGACAGATCGAGCGGCTACACCTTC
CDR3aa: CASTDHDRSSGYTF

v_gene: TRBV11-3
len: 13
j_gene: TRBJ2-7
abundance: .
d_gene: .
CDR3nt: TGTGCCAGCAGCCCCGGGACCGCCTACGAGCAGTACTTC
CDR3aa: CASSPGTAYEQYF

v_gene: TRBV4-1
len: 15
j_gene: TRBJ1-3
abundance: few
d_gene: .
CDR3nt: TGCGCCAGCAGCCCCCTTCCCCTCTCTGGAAACACCATATATTTT
CDR3aa: CASSPLPLSGNTIYF

v_gene: TRBV6-6
len: 14
j_gene: TRBJ1-1
abundance: .
d_gene: .
CDR3nt: TGTGCCAGCAGTTACACGGGAATGAACACTGAAGCTTTCTTT
CDR3aa: CASSYTGMNTEAFF

v_gene: TRBV4-2
len: 15
j_gene: TRBJ2-2
abundance: .
d_gene: .
CDR3nt: TGTGCCAGCAGCCAAGCTGGGGTCGGCACCGGGGAGCTGTTTTTT
CDR3aa: CASSQAGVGTGELFF

v_gene: TRBV7-2
len: 15
j_gene: TRBJ2-1
abundance: .
d_gene: TRBD1
CDR3nt: TGTGCCAGCAGCCACCCGGACAGGGGGCATCATGAGCAGTTCTTC
CDR3aa: CASSHPDRGHHEQFF

v_gene: TRBV28
len: 12
j_gene: TRBJ1-3
abundance: few
d_gene: .
CDR3nt: TGTGCCGTGGGCGGGTCTGGAAACACCATATATTTT
CDR3aa: CAVGGSGNTIYF

v_gene: TRBV30
len: 11
j_gene: TRBJ1-1
abundance: few
d_gene: .
CDR3nt: TGTGCCTGGAGGGGAAGCACTGAAGCTTTCTTT
CDR3aa: CAWRGSTEAFF

v_gene: TRBV4-3
len: 17
j_gene: TRBJ2-7
abundance: few
d_gene: TRBD2
CDR3nt: TGCGCCAGCAGCCAAGATTGGGCTAGCGGGAGGGCCTACGAGCAGTACTTC
CDR3aa: CASSQDWASGRAYEQYF

v_gene: TRBV18
len: 14
j_gene: TRBJ2-3
abundance: .
d_gene: TRBD1
CDR3nt: TGTGCCAGCTCCTGGGACAGCTTCACAGATACGCAGTATTTT
CDR3aa: CASSWDSFTDTQYF

v_gene: TRBV11-2
len: 14
j_gene: TRBJ2-7
abundance: .
d_gene: .
CDR3nt: TGTGCCAGCAGCTTAGTCTCAGGGTTCGACGAGCAGTACTTC
CDR3aa: CASSLVSGFDEQYF

v_gene: TRBV7-9
len: 15
j_gene: TRBJ2-1
abundance: once
d_gene: TRBD1
CDR3nt: TGTGCCAGCAGCAAAACAGGGGAAGAGGTCAATGAGCAGTTCTTC
CDR3aa: CASSKTGEEVNEQFF

v_gene: TRBV10-3
len: 14
j_gene: TRBJ1-1
abundance: .
d_gene: .
CDR3nt: TGTGCCATCCAGGCAGGGGAACCGAACACTGAAGCTTTCTTT
CDR3aa: CAIQAGEPNTEAFF

v_gene: TRBV6-1
len: 15
j_gene: TRBJ2-3
abundance: .
d_gene: .
CDR3nt: TGTGCCAGCGTTCGGGACTCCTATGGGACCGGTACGCAGTATTTT
CDR3aa: CASVRDSYGTGTQYF

v_gene: TRBV11-2
len: 13
j_gene: TRBJ2-2
abundance: .
d_gene: .
CDR3nt: TGTGCCAGCAGCCCCGCCCGTTCAGGGGAGCTGTTTTTT
CDR3aa: CASSPARSGELFF

v_gene: TRBV4-1
len: 15
j_gene: TRBJ2-1
abundance: .
d_gene: .
CDR3nt: TGCGCCAGCAGCCTTACATGGGCCTTATACAATGAGCAGTTCTTC
CDR3aa: CASSLTWALYNEQFF

v_gene: TRBV7-3
len: 14
j_gene: TRBJ2-7
abundance: .
d_gene: .
CDR3nt: TGTGCCAGCAGCATGGGGGTAGACTCCTACGAGCAGTACTTC
CDR3aa: CASSMGVDSYEQYF

v_gene: TRBV28
len: 13
j_gene: TRBJ1-1
abundance: .
d_gene: .
CDR3nt: TGTGCCAGCAGTTTGATTGAGTTAGGAGAAGCTTTCTTT
CDR3aa: CASSLIELGEAFF

v_gene: TRBV9
len: 12
j_gene: TRBJ2-5
abundance: .
d_gene: .
CDR3nt: TGTGCCAGCAGCGCCTCGGGTGAGACCCAGTACTTC
CDR3aa: CASSASGETQYF

v_gene: TRBV18
len: 14
j_gene: TRBJ2-3
abundance: .
d_gene: .
CDR3nt: TGTGCCAGCTCACCAGGAGGAGAAGGGAATACGCAGTATTTT
CDR3aa: CASSPGGEGNTQYF

v_gene: TRBV7-6
len: 16
j_gene: TRBJ1-2
abundance: .
d_gene: .
CDR3nt: TGTGCCAGCAGCTTAGCGACCGTCCCTGGGATCTATGGCTACACCTTC
CDR3aa: CASSLATVPGIYGYTF

v_gene: TRBV2
len: 15
j_gene: TRBJ1-1
abundance: .
d_gene: .
CDR3nt: TGTGCCAGCAGCCTAAGGTTAGGGTTCGGCACTGAAGCTTTCTTT
CDR3aa: CASSLRLGFGTEAFF

v_gene: TRBV28
len: 14
j_gene: TRBJ1-1
abundance: .
d_gene: .
CDR3nt: TGTGCCAGCAGTCGGGGACATACGAACACTGAAGCTTTCTTT
CDR3aa: CASSRGHTNTEAFF

v_gene: TRBV4-1
len: 15
j_gene: TRBJ2-3
abundance: .
d_gene: .
CDR3nt: TGCGCCAGCAGCCCGTTTTCGGGGAAGAGGGATACGCAGTATTTT
CDR3aa: CASSPFSGKRDTQYF

v_gene: TRBV18
len: 13
j_gene: TRBJ2-7
abundance: once
d_gene: TRBD1
CDR3nt: TGTGCCAGCTCACCAGCCGGGACAGGCAAGGGGTACTTC
CDR3aa: CASSPAGTGKGYF

v_gene: TRBV11-3
len: 16
j_gene: TRBJ2-1
abundance: few
d_gene: TRBD1
CDR3nt: TGTGCCAGCAGCGGGAGGGACAGGGAGGGTCTAGGTGAGCAGTTCTTC
CDR3aa: CASSGRDREGLGEQFF

v_gene: TRBV29-1
len: 13
j_gene: TRBJ1-5
abundance: few
d_gene: TRBD1
CDR3nt: TGCAGCGTTGAGGGCAGGGGGAAACAGCCCCAGCATTTT
CDR3aa: CSVEGRGKQPQHF

v_gene: TRBV7-8
len: 18
j_gene: TRBJ1-5
abundance: .
d_gene: .
CDR3nt: TGTGCCAGCAGCTTAGGGGCCGAGACAGGACATAGCAATCAGCCCCAGCATTTT
CDR3aa: CASSLGAETGHSNQPQHF

v_gene: TRBV28
len: 15
j_gene: TRBJ1-5
abundance: few
d_gene: .
CDR3nt: TGTGCCAGCAGTCCGGCAAGCTCCCGCCAGCAGCCCCAGCATTTT
CDR3aa: CASSPASSRQQPQHF

v_gene: TRBV4-1
len: 17
j_gene: TRBJ2-7
abundance: .
d_gene: TRBD1
CDR3nt: TGCGCCAGCAGCCAAGATCTACCGACAGGGGGAGGGTACGAGCAGTACTTC
CDR3aa: CASSQDLPTGGGYEQYF

v_gene: TRBV7-2
len: 13
j_gene: TRBJ2-7
abundance: .
d_gene: .
CDR3nt: TGTGCCAGCAGCTTAGCGCACGGCTACGAGCAGTACTTC
CDR3aa: CASSLAHGYEQYF

v_gene: TRBV5-1
len: 15
j_gene: TRBJ2-5
abundance: .
d_gene: TRBD2
CDR3nt: TGCGCCAGCAGTAGATCCGGGACTACCCAAGAGACCCAGTACTTC
CDR3aa: CASSRSGTTQETQYF

v_gene: TRBV30
len: 14
j_gene: TRBJ2-3
abundance: .
d_gene: .
CDR3nt: TGTGCGTGGCGTTCGGGCGGTCACACAGATACGCAGTATTTT
CDR3aa: CAWRSGGHTDTQYF

v_gene: TRBV7-3
len: 14
j_gene: TRBJ2-7
abundance: .
d_gene: .
CDR3nt: TGTGCCAGCAGCTCGTCAGGGGTCTCCTACGAGCAGTACTTC
CDR3aa: CASSSSGVSYEQYF

v_gene: TRBV27
len: 15
j_gene: TRBJ1-1
abundance: .
d_gene: .
CDR3nt: TGTGCCAGCAGTTTAGCCCACTCAAGGGGTACTGAAGCTTTCTTT
CDR3aa: CASSLAHSRGTEAFF